The table lists the clone carrying this T cell receptor (beta chain) with a count of one. The data were taken from a study of T cell responses to AZD1222 COVID-19 vaccine. Clones were sequenced by immunoSEQ multiplex PCR, and TCRdb holds only the in-frame ones, with some missing. The sample lists more than 140,000 clones; 90% to 95% were seen once. The germline V gene has CDR1 SQVTM and CDR2 ANQGSEA. The CDR3 runs to 13 residues. The V end was cut by 4 bases, the J end by 5 bases, with 12 bases between. This sample comprised peripheral blood, obtained on day 0 of MenACWY control vaccination. This chain links TRBV29-1 with TRBJ1-5, with a weak D call TRBD1 (6 bases). The TCR was taken from an adult in good health. CDR3 bases: TGCAGCGTTGGGGGTTCAGGGGATCAGCCCCAGCATTTT. Protein: CSVGGSGDQPQHF.